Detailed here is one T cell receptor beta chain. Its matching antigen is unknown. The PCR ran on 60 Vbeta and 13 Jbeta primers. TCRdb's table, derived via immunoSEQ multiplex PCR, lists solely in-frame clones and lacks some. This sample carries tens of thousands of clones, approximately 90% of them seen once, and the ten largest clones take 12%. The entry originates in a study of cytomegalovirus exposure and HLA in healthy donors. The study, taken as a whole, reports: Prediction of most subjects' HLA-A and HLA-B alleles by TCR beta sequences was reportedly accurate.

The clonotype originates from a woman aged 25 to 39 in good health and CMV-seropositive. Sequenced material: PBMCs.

DNA of the CDR3: TGCAGCGATTCGACAGGGGGCGCCGGGGGTGGCTACACCTTC. It codes for CSDSTGGAGGGYTF. The chain couples TRBV29-1 to TRBJ1-2, with 10 bases aligning to TRBD1. Germline CDR1 and CDR2: SQVTM and ANQGSEA. V was clipped by 7 bases and J by 7 bases; unmatched bases: 12. The CDR3 is 14 residues long.